These 23 T cell receptor beta chains originate from one sample sequenced in a study of blood T cell repertoires in COVID-19. The assay was immunoSEQ multiplex PCR, and TCRdb's table has in-frame clones only and misses some. The table includes some 180,000 clones, 90% detected once. The sequencing input was peripheral blood. These receptors were taken from a man in his fifties or sixties with acute or convalescent COVID-19.

The chain recombines TRBV28 with TRBJ2-7; no reliable D call. This CDR3 is 11 amino acids long. Germline V gives CDR1 MDHEN, CDR2 SYDVKM. Trimming removed 2 bases from V and 6 bases from J, with 5 bases in between. The CDR3 spells CASSLRSEQYF. The CDR3 coding sequence is TGTGCCAGCAGTTTAAGGAGCGAGCAGTACTTC.

V gene TRBV2 combines with J gene TRBJ2-3, with D maybe TRBD2 (6 bases). Trimming removed 3 bases from V and 2 bases from J, with 12 bases in between. CDR3 length equals 15 residues. From germline, CDR1 is SNHLY and CDR2 FYNNEI. The chain's CDR3 is CASSDGPRDTDTQYF. Written as DNA, the CDR3 is TGTGCCAGCAGTGATGGGCCGCGGGACACAGATACGCAGTATTTT.

The rearrangement joins TRBV3-1 (or the pseudogene TRBV3-2) to TRBJ2-5, with D possibly being TRBD2 (6 bases). Between the trimmed V and J ends, which lost 0 bases and 7 bases, there was a span of 18 bases. Germline loops: CDR1 LGHDT, CDR2 YNNKEL (reference sequence). The CDR3 extends over 16 amino acids. The chain's CDR3 is CASSQEVLAPGRTQYF. CDR3 coding DNA: TGTGCCAGCAGCCAAGAGGTCCTAGCGCCGGGCCGGACCCAGTACTTC.

J is TRBJ2-7 and V is TRBV29-1, with D possibly TRBD1 on 6 matching bases. V lost 7 bases and J 0 bases, leaving 13 bases between the germline ends. CDR3 length: 13 amino acids. The germline V gene encodes CDR1 SQVTM and CDR2 ANQGSEA. As DNA, the CDR3 is TGCAGCGCCGTGGGGGACACCTCCTACGAGCAGTACGTC. Translated, it gives CSAVGDTSYEQYV.

CDR3: CASSQTGGRNYGYTF. CDR3 nucleotides: TGTGCCAGCTCACAGACAGGGGGGCGGAACTATGGCTACACCTTC. The chain carries TRBV18 and TRBJ1-2; 9 nucleotides agree with TRBD1. Germline CDR1 and CDR2: KGHSH and LQKENI. Losses at the gene ends were 4 bases for V and 2 bases for J; bases not matched to a gene: 5. The CDR3 extends over 15 amino acids.

The V and J genes are TRBV5-8 and TRBJ1-5; a possible D gene is TRBD1 (5 bases). The CDR3 totals 13 residues. Germline CDR1 reads SGHTS; CDR2 reads YDEGEE. V lost 2 bases and J 7 bases, leaving 10 bases between the germline ends. Here the CDR3 reads CASSLSGDQPQHF. The CDR3 DNA is TGTGCCAGCAGCTTATCGGGGGACCAGCCCCAGCATTTT.

The genes are TRBV30 and TRBJ2-5, with 8 positions matching TRBD1. Germline assignment: CDR1 GTSNPN and CDR2 SVGIG (reference sequence). V was pared by 3 bases and J by 4 bases, with 13 bases of the junction left unmatched. The CDR3 is 16 residues long. As DNA, the CDR3 is TGTGCCTGGAGCCGGTGGATGCAGGGGGCCTCAGAGACCCAGTACTTC. This encodes CAWSRWMQGASETQYF. Supplemented by reference TRBV30 and TRBJ2-5, the full variable domain reads SQTIHQWPATLVQPVGSPLSLECTVEGTSNPNLYWYRQAAGRGLQLLFYSVGIGQISSEVPQNLSASRPQDRQFILSSKKLLLSDSGFYLCAWSRWMQGASETQYFGPGTRLLVL.

This clone was counted once. J is TRBJ2-5 and V is TRBV10-2; 10 bases agree with TRBD1. Germline assignment: CDR1 WSHSY and CDR2 SAAADI. Trimming took 6 bases from V and 1 from J; bases not matched to a gene: 5. CDR3 length equals 15 residues. The CDR3 here is CASRRQGAPQETQYF. The CDR3 nucleotides read TGCGCCAGCAGGAGACAGGGGGCGCCCCAAGAGACCCAGTACTTC.

The chain employs TRBV4-2 and TRBJ1-5; D gene uncertain. The germline V and J ends were trimmed by 0 bases and 5 bases, with 11 bases remaining between them. This CDR3 is 15 amino acids long. Germline CDR1 and CDR2: LGHNA and YNFKEQ. CDR3 sequence (DNA): TGTGCCAGCAGCCAAGATCGGCAGAGGGATCAGCCCCAGCATTTT. Translating it yields CASSQDRQRDQPQHF.

The rearrangement uses TRBV10-3 and TRBJ1-1, with 8 bases aligning to TRBD1. From germline, CDR1 is ENHRY and CDR2 SYGVKD. The length of the CDR3 is 14 residues. The ends lost 7 bases at V and 6 bases at J; junction bases unmatched: 10. The CDR3 bases are TGTGCCATCACCCCTACAGGGGGGATCGCTGAAGCTTTCTTT. Translated: CAITPTGGIAEAFF.

This chain links TRBV28 with TRBJ2-7; TRBD1 is a possible D gene (6 bases). This CDR3 region has 14 residues. V was cut by 5 bases and J by 4 bases, with 15 bases left in between. CDR1 is MDHEN, CDR2 SYDVKM, per germline. The CDR3 protein is CASSRGQLGYEQYV. CDR3 nucleotides: TGTGCCAGCAGTCGAGGACAGCTCGGATACGAGCAGTACGTC.

This clone was picked up one time. The chain is built from TRBV10-3 and TRBJ2-1; 7 bases are shared with TRBD1. The length of the CDR3 is 12 residues. Germline V CDR1 and CDR2: ENHRY, SYGVKD. Germline trimming cut 10 bases from V and 3 bases from J; bases unmatched to any gene: 3. The CDR3 nucleotides are TGTGCCAGCCGGGACAGCTACAATGAGCAGTTCTTC. Translated, it gives CASRDSYNEQFF.

The V gene is TRBV4-3, the J gene TRBJ2-5; the match to TRBD2 covers 7 bases. This CDR3 comprises 16 residues. CDR1 and CDR2 from the germline V gene are LGHNA and YSLEER. Losses at the gene ends were 2 bases for V and 4 bases for J; bases not matched to a gene: 10. CDR3 residues: CASSQTQRSGVETQYF. CDR3 DNA sequence: TGCGCCAGCAGCCAAACCCAACGGAGCGGGGTAGAGACCCAGTACTTC.

The chain combines TRBV18 with TRBJ2-7; 10 bases align to TRBD2. Germline loops: CDR1 KGHSH, CDR2 LQKENI. This CDR3 is built from 15 residues. V dropped 5 bases and J dropped 2; count of bases not matched to a gene: 6. The CDR3: CASSRGTSDPYEQYF. DNA of the CDR3: TGTGCCAGCTCAAGAGGGACTAGCGACCCCTACGAGCAGTACTTC.

V is TRBV19 and J is TRBJ2-5; TRBD2 aligns across 10 bases. CDR3 length: 15 amino acids. Germline loops: CDR1 LNHDA, CDR2 SQIVND (reference sequence). V shed 6 bases and J 5 bases; nucleotides not matched to a gene: 9. The CDR3: CASSRLAGARETQYF. CDR3 bases: TGTGCCAGTAGCCGTCTAGCGGGAGCGAGGGAGACCCAGTACTTC.

The chain joins TRBV5-1 to TRBJ1-3; perhaps TRBD1 as D (6 bases). The V and J ends lost 0 bases and 4 bases respectively, with 14 bases between them. Germline CDR1 is SGHRS and CDR2 is YFSETQ. The length of the CDR3 is 16 residues. The CDR3 sequence: CASSLGPGVSGNTIYF. CDR3 DNA sequence: TGCGCCAGCAGCTTGGGGCCAGGGGTGTCAGGAAACACCATATATTTT.

J is TRBJ2-3 and V is TRBV19; TRBD1 matches at 9 bases. The CDR3 length is 17 residues. The germline V gene encodes CDR1 LNHDA and CDR2 SQIVND (reference sequence). V shed 9 bases, J shed 3 bases, and the junction held 16 bases outside the gene matches. The CDR3 here is CASKQAGPGQGTDTQYF. The CDR3 coding sequence is TGTGCCAGCAAACAAGCCGGACCGGGACAGGGAACAGATACGCAGTATTTT.

V gene TRBV5-4 combines with J gene TRBJ2-7; 7 nucleotides match TRBD1. Germline V lookup: CDR1 SGHNT, CDR2 YYREEE (reference sequence). J was trimmed by 1 base and V by 3 bases; bases with no gene match: 1. This CDR3 spans 13 amino acids. The CDR3 coding sequence is TGTGCCAGCAGCTCGGACAGGTCCTACGAGCAGTACTTC. As protein: CASSSDRSYEQYF.

The J gene is TRBJ2-1, the V gene TRBV7-9; D might be TRBD2 (5 bases). Germline lookup yields CDR1 SEHNR and CDR2 FQNEAQ (reference sequence). The CDR3 loop spans 15 amino acids. V was cut by 5 bases and J by 0 bases, with 11 bases left in between. CDR3 in DNA: TGTGCCAGCAGCCCGGCCGGGGTCTCCTACAATGAGCAGTTCTTC. It codes for CASSPAGVSYNEQFF.

The CDR3 loop reads CASSFQRSVTEAFF. As DNA, the CDR3 is TGTGCCAGCAGTTTTCAGCGGTCGGTCACTGAAGCTTTCTTT. V is TRBV27 and J is TRBJ1-1, with D hard to call. The CDR3 is 14 residues long. The germline V gene has CDR1 MNHEY and CDR2 SMNVEV (reference sequence). Trimming shortened V by 3 bases and J by 4 bases, and 12 bases separated the two germline ends.

The count of this clone is one. The chain combines TRBV2 with TRBJ2-2; 12 positions agree with TRBD2. The CDR3 covers 18 residues. Germline CDR1 is SNHLY and CDR2 is FYNNEI. Losses at the gene ends were 2 bases for V and 10 bases for J; bases not matched to a gene: 14. The CDR3 DNA reads as TGTGCCAGCAGTGAAATTCCCTCTAGCGGGAGGGCCCAGCAGGAGCTGTTTTTT. It translates to CASSEIPSSGRAQQELFF.

The chain couples TRBV3-1 (or the pseudogene TRBV3-2) to TRBJ1-6; 12 nucleotides agree with TRBD1. Germline values: CDR1 LGHDT, CDR2 YNNKEL (reference sequence). This CDR3 has 15 amino acids. V lost 6 bases, J lost 10 bases, and 7 bases stayed unmatched. DNA of the CDR3: TGTGCCAGCAGAGGGACAGGGGGCATTAACTCACCCCTCCACTTT. Translating gives CASRGTGGINSPLHF.

The J gene is TRBJ1-2, the V gene TRBV28; 8 bases fit TRBD1. Germline values: CDR1 MDHEN, CDR2 SYDVKM. J was trimmed by 0 bases and V by 5 bases; bases with no gene match: 14. CDR3 length equals 18 residues. The CDR3 DNA is TGTGCCAGCAGTCCAGGGTGGACCGGGACAGGTTCTAACTATGGCTACACCTTC. This sequence encodes CASSPGWTGTGSNYGYTF.